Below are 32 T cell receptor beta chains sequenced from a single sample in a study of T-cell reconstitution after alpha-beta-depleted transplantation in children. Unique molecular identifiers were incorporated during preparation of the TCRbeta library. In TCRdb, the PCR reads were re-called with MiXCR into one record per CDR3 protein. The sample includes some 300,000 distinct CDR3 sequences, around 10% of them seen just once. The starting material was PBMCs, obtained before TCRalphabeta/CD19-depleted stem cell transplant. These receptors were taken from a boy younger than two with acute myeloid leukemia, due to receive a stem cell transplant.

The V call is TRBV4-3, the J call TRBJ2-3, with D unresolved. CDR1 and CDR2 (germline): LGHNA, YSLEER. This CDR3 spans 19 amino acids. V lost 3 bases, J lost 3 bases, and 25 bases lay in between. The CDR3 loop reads CASSHLMPQSPGRTDTQYF. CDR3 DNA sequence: TGCGCCAGCAGCCATCTGATGCCCCAATCCCCGGGCCGAACAGATACGCAGTATTTT.

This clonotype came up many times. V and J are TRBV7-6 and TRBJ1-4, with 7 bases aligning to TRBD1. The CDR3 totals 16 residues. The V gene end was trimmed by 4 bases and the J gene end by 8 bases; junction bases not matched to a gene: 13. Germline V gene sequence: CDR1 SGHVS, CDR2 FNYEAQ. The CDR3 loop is CASSSRTAGGLEKLFF. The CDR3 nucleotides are TGTGCCAGCAGCTCTAGAACGGCAGGGGGATTAGAAAAACTGTTTTTT.

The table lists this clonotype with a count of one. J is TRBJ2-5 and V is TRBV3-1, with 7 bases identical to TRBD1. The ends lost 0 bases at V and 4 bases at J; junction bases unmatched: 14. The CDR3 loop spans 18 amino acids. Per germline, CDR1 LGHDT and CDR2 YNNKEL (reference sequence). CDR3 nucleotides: TGTGCCAGCAGCCAAGAGTATACTCCACAGGGGAGCAGAGAGACCCAGTACTTC. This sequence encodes CASSQEYTPQGSRETQYF.

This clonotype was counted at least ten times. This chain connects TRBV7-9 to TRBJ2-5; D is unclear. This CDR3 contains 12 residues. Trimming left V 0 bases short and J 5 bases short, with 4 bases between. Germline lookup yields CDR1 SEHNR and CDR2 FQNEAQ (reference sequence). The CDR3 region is CASSLALETQYF. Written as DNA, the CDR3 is TGTGCCAGCAGCTTAGCGTTGGAGACCCAGTACTTC. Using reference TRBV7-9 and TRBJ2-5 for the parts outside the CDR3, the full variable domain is DTGVSQNPRHKITKRGQNVTFRCDPISEHNRLYWYRQTLGQGPEFLTYFQNEAQLEKSRLLSDRFSAERPKGSFSTLEIQRTEQGDSAMYLCASSLALETQYFGPGTRLLVL.

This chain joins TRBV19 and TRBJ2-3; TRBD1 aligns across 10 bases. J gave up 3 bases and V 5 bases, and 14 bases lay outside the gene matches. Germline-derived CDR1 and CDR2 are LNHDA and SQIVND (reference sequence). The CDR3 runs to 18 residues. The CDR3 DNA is TGTGCCAGTAGTCCGCTAGACAGGGGGCTAGCGTGGACAGATACGCAGTATTTT. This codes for CASSPLDRGLAWTDTQYF.

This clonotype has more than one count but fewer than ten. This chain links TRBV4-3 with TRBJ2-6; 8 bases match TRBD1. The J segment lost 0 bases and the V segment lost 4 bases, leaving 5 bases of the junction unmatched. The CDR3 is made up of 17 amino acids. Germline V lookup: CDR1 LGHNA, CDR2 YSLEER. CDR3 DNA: TGCGCCAGCAGCCCGACTACAGGGGGCTCTGGGGCCAACGTCCTGACTTTC. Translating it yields CASSPTTGGSGANVLTF.

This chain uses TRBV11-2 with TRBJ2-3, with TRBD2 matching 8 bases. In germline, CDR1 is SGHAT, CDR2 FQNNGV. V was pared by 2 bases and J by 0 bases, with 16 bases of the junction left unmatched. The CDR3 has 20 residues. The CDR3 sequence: CASSLIWRTSRILSTDTQYF. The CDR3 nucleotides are TGTGCCAGCAGCTTAATTTGGCGGACTAGCCGAATACTTAGCACAGATACGCAGTATTTT.

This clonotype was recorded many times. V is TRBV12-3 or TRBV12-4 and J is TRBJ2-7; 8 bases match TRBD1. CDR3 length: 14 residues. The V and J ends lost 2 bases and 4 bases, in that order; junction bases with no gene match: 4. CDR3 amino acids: CASSLQGARYEQYF. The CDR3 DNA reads TGTGCCAGCAGTTTACAGGGGGCGAGGTACGAGCAGTACTTC.

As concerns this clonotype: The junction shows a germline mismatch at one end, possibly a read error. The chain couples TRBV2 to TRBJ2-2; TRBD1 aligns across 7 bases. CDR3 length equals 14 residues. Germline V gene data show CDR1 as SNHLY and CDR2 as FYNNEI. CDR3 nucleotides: TGCGCCAGCAGACCTACAGGGGCGACCGGGGAGCTGTTTTTT. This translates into CASRPTGATGELFF.

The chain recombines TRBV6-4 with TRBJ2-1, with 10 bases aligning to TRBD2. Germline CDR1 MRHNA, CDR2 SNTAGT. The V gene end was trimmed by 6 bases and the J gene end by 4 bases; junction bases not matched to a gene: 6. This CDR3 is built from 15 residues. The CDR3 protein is CASSSSGGEYNEQFF. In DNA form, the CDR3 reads TGTGCCAGCAGCTCAAGCGGGGGGGAATACAATGAGCAGTTCTTC.

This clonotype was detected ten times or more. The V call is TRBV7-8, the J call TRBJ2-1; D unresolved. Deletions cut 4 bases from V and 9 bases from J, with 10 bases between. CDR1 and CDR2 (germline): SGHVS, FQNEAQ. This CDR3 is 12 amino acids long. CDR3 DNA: TGTGCCAGCAGCTCAAAGACGGGTGAGCAGTTCTTC. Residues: CASSSKTGEQFF.

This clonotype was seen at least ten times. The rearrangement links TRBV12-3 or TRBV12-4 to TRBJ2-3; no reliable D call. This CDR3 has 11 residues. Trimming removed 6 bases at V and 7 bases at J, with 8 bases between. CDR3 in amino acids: CASRQGYTQYF. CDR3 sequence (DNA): TGTGCCAGCAGGCAAGGCTATACGCAGTATTTT.

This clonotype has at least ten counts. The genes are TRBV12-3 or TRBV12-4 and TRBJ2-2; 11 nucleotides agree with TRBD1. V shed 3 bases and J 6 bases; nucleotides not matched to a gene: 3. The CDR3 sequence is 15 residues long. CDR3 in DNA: TGTGCCAGCAGTTTGGGACAGGGGGTTTCCGGGGAGCTGTTTTTT. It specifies CASSLGQGVSGELFF.

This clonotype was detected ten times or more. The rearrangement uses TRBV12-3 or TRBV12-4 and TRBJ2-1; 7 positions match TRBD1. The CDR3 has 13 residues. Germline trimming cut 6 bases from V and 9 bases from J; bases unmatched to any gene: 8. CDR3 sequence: CASSPENRGEQFF. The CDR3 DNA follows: TGTGCCAGCAGCCCGGAGAACAGGGGTGAGCAGTTCTTC.

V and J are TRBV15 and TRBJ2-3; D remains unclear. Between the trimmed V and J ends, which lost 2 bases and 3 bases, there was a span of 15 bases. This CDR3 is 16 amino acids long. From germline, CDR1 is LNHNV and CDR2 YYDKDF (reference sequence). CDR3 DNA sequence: TGTGCCACCAGCAGAATATCTACCCTCCTAACAGATACGCAGTATTTT. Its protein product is CATSRISTLLTDTQYF.

This CDR3 reads CAWSSTGVSKQYF. The CDR3 DNA is TGTGCCTGGAGTTCGACAGGGGTTAGCAAGCAGTACTTC. V is TRBV30 and J is TRBJ2-7, with TRBD1 matching 8 bases. J was trimmed by 8 bases and V by 2 bases; bases with no gene match: 8. Germline V gene sequence: CDR1 GTSNPN, CDR2 SVGIG (reference sequence). The CDR3 runs 13 residues.

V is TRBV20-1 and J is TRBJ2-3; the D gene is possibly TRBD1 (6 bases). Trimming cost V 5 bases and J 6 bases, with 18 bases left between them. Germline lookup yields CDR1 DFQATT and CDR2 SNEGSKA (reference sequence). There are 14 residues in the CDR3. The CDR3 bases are TGCAGTGCTCGAAACCTTAGAAGGGGGGATACGCAGTATTTT. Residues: CSARNLRRGDTQYF.

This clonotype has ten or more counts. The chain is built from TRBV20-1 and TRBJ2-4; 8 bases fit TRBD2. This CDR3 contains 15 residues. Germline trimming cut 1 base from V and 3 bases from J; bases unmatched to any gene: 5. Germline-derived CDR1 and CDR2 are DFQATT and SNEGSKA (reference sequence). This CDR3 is CSARALAGLKNIQYF. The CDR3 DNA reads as TGCAGTGCTAGAGCCTTAGCGGGACTCAAAAACATTCAGTACTTC.

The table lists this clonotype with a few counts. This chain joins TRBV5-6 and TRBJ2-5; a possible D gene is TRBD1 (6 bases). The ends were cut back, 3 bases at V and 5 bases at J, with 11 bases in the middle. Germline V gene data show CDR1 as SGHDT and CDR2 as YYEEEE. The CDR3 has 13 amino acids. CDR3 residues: CASSWDTQETQYF. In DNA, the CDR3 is TGTGCCAGCAGCTGGGACACCCAGGAGACCCAGTACTTC.

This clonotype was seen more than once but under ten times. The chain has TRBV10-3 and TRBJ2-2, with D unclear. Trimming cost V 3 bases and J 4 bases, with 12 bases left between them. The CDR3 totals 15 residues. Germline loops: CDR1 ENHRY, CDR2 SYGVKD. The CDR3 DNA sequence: TGTGCCATCAGTGACCCCTTTGACATCACCGGGGAGCTGTTTTTT. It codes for CAISDPFDITGELFF.

This CDR3 reads CASSYSRGGPYWEQYF. Here the CDR3 DNA reads TGTGCCAGCAGTTACTCGAGGGGGGGTCCCTACTGGGAGCAGTACTTC. V usage is TRBV6-5 and J usage is TRBJ2-7, with D tentatively TRBD2 (7 bases). Trimming pared 0 bases from V and 7 bases from J, leaving 19 bases between. This CDR3 is 16 amino acids long. Per the germline V gene, CDR1 is MNHEY and CDR2 is SVGAGI.

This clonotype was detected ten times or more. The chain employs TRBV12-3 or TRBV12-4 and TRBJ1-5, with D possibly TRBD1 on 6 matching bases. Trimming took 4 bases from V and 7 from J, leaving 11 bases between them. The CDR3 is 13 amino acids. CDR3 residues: CASSYRAEQPQHF. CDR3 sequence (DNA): TGTGCCAGCAGTTACAGGGCGGAGCAGCCCCAGCATTTT.

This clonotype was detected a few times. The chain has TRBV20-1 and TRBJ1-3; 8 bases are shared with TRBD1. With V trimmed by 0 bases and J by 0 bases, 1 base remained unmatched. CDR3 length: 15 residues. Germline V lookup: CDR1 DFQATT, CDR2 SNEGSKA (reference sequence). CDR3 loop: CSARDGTGSGNTIYF. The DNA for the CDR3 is TGCAGTGCTAGAGACGGGACAGGCTCTGGAAACACCATATATTTT.

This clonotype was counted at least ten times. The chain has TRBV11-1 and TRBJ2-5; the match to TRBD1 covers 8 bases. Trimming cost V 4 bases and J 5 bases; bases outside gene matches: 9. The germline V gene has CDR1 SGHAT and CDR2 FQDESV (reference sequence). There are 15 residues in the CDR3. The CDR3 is CASSSWTGLGETQYF. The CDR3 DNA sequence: TGTGCCAGCAGCTCTTGGACAGGGCTGGGGGAGACCCAGTACTTC. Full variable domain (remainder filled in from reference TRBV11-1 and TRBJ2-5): EAEVAQSPRYKITEKSQAVAFWCDPISGHATLYWYRQILGQGPELLVQFQDESVVDDSQLPKDRFSAERLKGVDSTLKIQPAELGDSAMYLCASSSWTGLGETQYFGPGTRLLVL.

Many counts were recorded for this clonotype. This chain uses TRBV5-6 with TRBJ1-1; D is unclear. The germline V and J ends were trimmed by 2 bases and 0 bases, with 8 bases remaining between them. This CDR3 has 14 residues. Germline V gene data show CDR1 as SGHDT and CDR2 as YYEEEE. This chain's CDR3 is CASSFLVLNTEAFF. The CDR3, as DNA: TGTGCCAGCAGCTTCCTTGTACTGAACACTGAAGCTTTCTTT.

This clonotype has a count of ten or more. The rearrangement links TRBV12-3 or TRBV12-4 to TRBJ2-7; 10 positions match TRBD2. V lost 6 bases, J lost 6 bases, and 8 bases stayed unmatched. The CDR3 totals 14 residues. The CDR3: CASSRPGLASEQYF. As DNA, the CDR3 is TGTGCCAGCAGCCGGCCGGGACTAGCGTCCGAGCAGTACTTC.

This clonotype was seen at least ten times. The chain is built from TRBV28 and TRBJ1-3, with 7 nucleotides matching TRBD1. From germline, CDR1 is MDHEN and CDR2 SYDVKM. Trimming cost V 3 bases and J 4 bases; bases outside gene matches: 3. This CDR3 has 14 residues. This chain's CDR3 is CASSFPDRGNTIYF. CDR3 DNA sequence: TGTGCCAGCAGTTTCCCGGACAGGGGAAACACCATATATTTT.

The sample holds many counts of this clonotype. CDR3 DNA: TGTGCCAGCAGTTCGAGGACAGGGGTAGTCTACGAGCAGTACTTC. Its translation: CASSSRTGVVYEQYF. The genes are TRBV27 and TRBJ2-7, with TRBD1 matching over 9 bases. V lost 4 bases and J lost 3; bases outside the gene matches: 7. The CDR3 is 15 amino acids. Germline V gene data show CDR1 as MNHEY and CDR2 as SMNVEV (reference sequence).

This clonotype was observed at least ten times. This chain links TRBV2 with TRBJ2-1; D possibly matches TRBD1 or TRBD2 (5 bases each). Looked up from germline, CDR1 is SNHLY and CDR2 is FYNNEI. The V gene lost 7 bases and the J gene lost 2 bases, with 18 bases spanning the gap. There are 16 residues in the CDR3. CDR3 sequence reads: CASTDDYRGAYNEQFF. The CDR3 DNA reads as TGTGCCAGCACCGATGACTATAGGGGAGCCTACAATGAGCAGTTCTTC.

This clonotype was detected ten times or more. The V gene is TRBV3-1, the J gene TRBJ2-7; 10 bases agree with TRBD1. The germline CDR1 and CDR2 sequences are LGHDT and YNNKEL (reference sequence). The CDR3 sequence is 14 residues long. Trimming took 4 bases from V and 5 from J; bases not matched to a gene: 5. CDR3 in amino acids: CASSPGTGVHEQYF. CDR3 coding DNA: TGTGCCAGCAGCCCCGGGACAGGGGTCCACGAGCAGTACTTC.

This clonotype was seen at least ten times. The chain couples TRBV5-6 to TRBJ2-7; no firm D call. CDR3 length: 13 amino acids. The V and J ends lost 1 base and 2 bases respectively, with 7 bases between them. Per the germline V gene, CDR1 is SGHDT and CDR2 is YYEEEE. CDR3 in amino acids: CASSLLSPYEQYF. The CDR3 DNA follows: TGTGCCAGCAGCTTGTTGAGCCCCTACGAGCAGTACTTC. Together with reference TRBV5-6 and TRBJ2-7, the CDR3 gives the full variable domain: DAGVTQSPTHLIKTRGQQVTLRCSPKSGHDTVSWYQQALGQGPQFIFQYYEEEERQRGNFPDRFSGHQFPNYSSELNVNALLLGDSALYLCASSLLSPYEQYFGPGTRLTVT.

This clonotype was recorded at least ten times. CDR3 region: CASSTPQGAPIYGYTF. The CDR3 coding sequence is TGTGCCAGCAGCACCCCACAGGGGGCCCCCATTTATGGCTACACCTTC. The chain carries TRBV7-2 and TRBJ1-2; the match to TRBD1 covers 9 bases. The J segment lost 5 bases and the V segment lost 5 bases, leaving 12 bases of the junction unmatched. Germline V gene sequence: CDR1 SGHTA, CDR2 FQGNSA. The CDR3 runs to 16 residues.